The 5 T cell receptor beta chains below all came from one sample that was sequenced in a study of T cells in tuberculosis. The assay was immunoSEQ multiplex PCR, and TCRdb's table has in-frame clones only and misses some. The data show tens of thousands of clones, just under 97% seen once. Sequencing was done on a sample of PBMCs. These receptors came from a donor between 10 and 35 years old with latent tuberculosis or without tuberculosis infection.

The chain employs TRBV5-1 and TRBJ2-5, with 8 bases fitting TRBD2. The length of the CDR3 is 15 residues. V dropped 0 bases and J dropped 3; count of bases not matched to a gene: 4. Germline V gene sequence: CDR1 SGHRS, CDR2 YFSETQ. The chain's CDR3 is CASSLGVAGKETQYF. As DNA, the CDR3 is TGCGCCAGCAGCTTGGGGGTAGCGGGGAAAGAGACCCAGTACTTC.

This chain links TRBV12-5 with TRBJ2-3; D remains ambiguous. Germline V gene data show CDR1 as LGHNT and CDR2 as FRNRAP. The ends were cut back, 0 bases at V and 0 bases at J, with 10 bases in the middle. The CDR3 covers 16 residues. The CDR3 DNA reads TGTGCTAGTGGTTTGGTACTTACTCCTAGCACAGATACGCAGTATTTT. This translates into CASGLVLTPSTDTQYF.

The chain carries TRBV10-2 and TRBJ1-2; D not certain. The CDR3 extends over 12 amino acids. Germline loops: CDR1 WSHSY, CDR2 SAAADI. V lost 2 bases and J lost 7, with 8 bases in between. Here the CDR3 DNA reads TGCGCCAGCAGTGAGGAATTCGGTGGCTACACCTTC. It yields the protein CASSEEFGGYTF.

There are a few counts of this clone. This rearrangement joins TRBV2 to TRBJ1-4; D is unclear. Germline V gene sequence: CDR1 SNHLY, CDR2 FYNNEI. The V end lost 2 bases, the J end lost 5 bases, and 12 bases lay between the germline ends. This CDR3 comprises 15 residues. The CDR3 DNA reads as TGTGCCAGCAGTGAAATGGTGTCGGGGAATGAAAAACTGTTTTTT. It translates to CASSEMVSGNEKLFF.

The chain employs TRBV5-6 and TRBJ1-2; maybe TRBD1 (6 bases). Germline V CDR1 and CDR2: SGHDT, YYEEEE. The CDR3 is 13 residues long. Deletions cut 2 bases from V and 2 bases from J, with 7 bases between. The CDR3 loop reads CASSLQGNYGYTF. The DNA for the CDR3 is TGTGCCAGCAGCTTACAGGGCAACTATGGCTACACCTTC.